The table lists the clone carrying this T cell receptor beta chain with a few counts. The antigen remains unidentified. This entry comes from a study of regulatory T cells in long-lasting Graves disease. According to the study, TCR beta libraries were built with iRepertoire HTBI primers and CDR3-region Arm-PCR. TCRdb passed the multiplex PCR reads through MiXCR, listing each CDR3 protein once. The sample has more than 650,000 distinct CDR3 sequences, 25% to 35% seen once. Indicated time point: persistent/refractory GD, antithyroid drugs over 5 years with positive TRAb. RNA extracted from PBMCs served as the sequencing template. Study-level points and caveats: Those with persistent disease had in common more public clonotypes (fewer than 3,000) than new patients (approximately 1,000). Because few samples were included, accuracy may have been lower.

Deletions cut 7 bases from V and 1 base from J, with 10 bases between. In germline, CDR1 is WNHNN, CDR2 SYGVQD (reference sequence). The CDR3 extends over 13 amino acids. Sample: peripheral blood mononuclear cells (PBMCs), taken when the disease was refractory, from a patient treated with antithyroid drugs. The rearrangement uses TRBV10-1 and TRBJ1-1, with a weak D call TRBD1 (5 bases). The sequence was obtained from a female donor with Graves disease. CDR3 nucleotides: TGCGCCAGCACAGCAGGGAGGAACACTGAAGCTTTCTTT. Translating it yields CASTAGRNTEAFF.